The source of this TCR beta chain is a study of T cell changes during pregnancy in multiple sclerosis. Profiling relied on immunoSEQ multiplex PCR, and the TCRdb table lists in-frame clones only, not all of them. The profile shows approximately 60,000 clones, roughly 89% of them singletons. V lost 2 bases to trimming and J lost 6 bases, with 10 bases between them. This CDR3 is 13 amino acids long. Germline assignment: CDR1 SGDLS and CDR2 YYNGEE. V is TRBV9 and J is TRBJ2-3; D unclear. The sample consisted of peripheral blood from another person, used as feeder cells. This receptor was identified in a human donor whose cells served as feeder cells for cultures in a pregnancy study. The CDR3 nucleotides are TGTGCCAGCAGCGTGATCCTCAAGGATACGCAGTATTTT. Protein: CASSVILKDTQYF.